This T cell receptor (beta chain) was obtained from a study of shared clonotypes between healthy human individuals. About the study: Each donor's CD4 naive and CD4 memory cells filled three plates apiece, CD8 naive two, and CD8 memory one.

Data came from immunoSEQ multiplex PCR; TCRdb stores just in-frame clones and leaves some out. In the table there are roughly 2,000,000 clones, just over 90% of which are singletons. Notes on the study in general: Naive CD4 clonotypes overlapped across a handful of donors at around 4.7%. Unshared clonotypes carried lower generation probabilities than those common to all four donors. Collection of samples was limited to blood; tissue repertoires likely differ.

Terminally differentiated effector memory CD45RA+ cells were left out of the naive CD8 fraction, which was CD45RO-negative and positively selected for CCR7. Germline V gives CDR1 SGHRS, CDR2 YFSETQ. V shed 7 bases and J 4 bases; nucleotides not matched to a gene: 12. This CDR3 spans 16 amino acids. Worth noting for this clone: Its antigen remains unidentified.

This sequence was found in a man between 18 and 35 years old in good health. Some clones in this sample may be carry-over from other donors' samples. The sequencing sample was made of naive CD8+ T cells from PBMCs. The V call is TRBV5-1, the J call TRBJ2-2; 8 nucleotides agree with TRBD1. The CDR3 bases are TGCGCCAGCCTGTTCTCAGGGGGCTTTGGCACCGGGGAGCTGTTTTTT. Its protein is CASLFSGGFGTGELFF.